This TCR beta chain comes out of a study of technical replicates of blood from a handful of donors. Using immunoSEQ multiplex PCR, the repertoire was profiled, and TCRdb retains in-frame clones only, with some absent. The sample holds around 80,000 clones; approximately 98% are singletons and the top ten take over 0.2%. Germline-derived CDR1 and CDR2 are SGHTA and FQGNSA. V lost 1 base, J lost 6 bases, and 5 bases stayed unmatched. The CDR3 has 15 residues. This clone was counted a single time. The sample contains more than one DNA sequence encoding this CDR3. The sequence came from a human donor in good health. J is TRBJ2-1 and V is TRBV7-2, with 8 bases identical to TRBD2. Source material: T cells isolated from PBMCs. DNA of the CDR3: TGTGCCAGCAGCTTAGGATTAGCGGGATCCAATGAGCAGTTCTTC. Encoded protein: CASSLGLAGSNEQFF.